This TCR beta chain was documented in a study of T-cell memory formation after mild COVID-19. The sample holds many counts of this clonotype. Trimming took off 4 bases at V and 0 bases at J, with 20 bases between the two ends. Looked up from germline, CDR1 is SGDLS and CDR2 is YYNGEE. The CDR3 covers 18 residues. Using its own MiXCR run on the 5' RACE reads, TCRdb lists one record per CDR3 protein. The sample lists about 290,000 distinct CDR3 sequences; 15% to 20% were seen once. The origin of this receptor is a man between 18 and 35 years old who had mild COVID-19 (a few samples of this study predate the infection). Cell type and time point are not known. Sequenced sample: PBMCs or a T cell subset sorted from them (not recorded which). The chain is built from TRBV9 and TRBJ2-1; D is possibly TRBD1 (7 bases). The CDR3 spells CASSPGGSGGSSYNEQFF. The CDR3 DNA follows: TGTGCCAGCAGCCCAGGGGGGTCGGGCGGAAGCTCCTACAATGAGCAGTTCTTC.